Given below is one T cell receptor beta chain in context. This was the immunoSEQ v3 assay. Assay used: immunoSEQ multiplex PCR; TCRdb lists only in-frame clones, some missing. The top ten clones hold less than 6.5% of a sample with about 50,000 clones, about two thirds of them seen once. These data belong to a study of TIL therapy for anti-PD-1-resistant metastatic lung cancer. Background on the study: Patients had a median age of 54 years (range about 35-80). By whole-exome sequencing, median non-synonymous tumor mutation burden was approximately 1.4 mutations per megabase.

Time point indicated: pre-treatment sample, taken before nivolumab and TIL therapy. Tumor tissue came from excised metastases, mostly pleural nodules or supraclavicular lymph nodes. Tumors were harvested before any PD-1/PD-L1 blockade. Enrollment ran from October 2017 to early 2020. J lost 4 bases, V lost 11 bases, and 14 bases had no gene match. Per the germline V gene, CDR1 is MDHEN and CDR2 is SYDVKM. This CDR3 is built from 15 residues. The sample in question was tumor tissue, obtained at baseline. This TCR derives from a person aged 25 to 85 with non-small cell lung cancer. The rearrangement links TRBV28 to TRBJ1-2; 9 bases are shared with TRBD1. CDR3 coding DNA: TGTGCCGTAGGTGGGACAGGGAATTTGGTCTATGGCTACACCTTC. This translates into CAVGGTGNLVYGYTF.